This TCR beta chain was captured in a study of blood T cell repertoires in COVID-19. In the original analysis: Reference gene primer amplification in the assay estimated nucleated cell counts. Profiling relied on immunoSEQ multiplex PCR, and the TCRdb table lists in-frame clones only, not all of them. The D gene and trimming were derived from the DNA, and the V and J assignments and clone size from that table. The table has 270,000 or so clones, about 89% seen once. The count of this clone is one. The CDR3 loop spans 14 amino acids. The V and J ends lost 2 bases and 4 bases, in that order; junction bases with no gene match: 7. The germline gives CDR1 GTSNPN, CDR2 SVGIG (reference sequence).

This rearrangement joins TRBV30 to TRBJ1-1, with 7 bases that match TRBD1. The receptor comes from a woman aged 18-29 years who had recovered from COVID-19. Source material: PBMCs or T cells enriched from blood (not recorded which). The CDR3 is CAWSRGGDGTEAFF. The CDR3 coding sequence is TGTGCCTGGAGTAGAGGGGGCGACGGCACTGAAGCTTTCTTT.